The present T cell receptor beta chain was sequenced within a study of blood T cell repertoires in COVID-19 (TCRdb year 2020). About the investigation overall: Samples from collaborators originated in the United States, Italy and Spain and spanned both the acute and convalescent phases of COVID-19. Sample metadata almost always included a de-identified subject ID, COVID-19 status, age in years and sex. Where HLA class I and class II types were available, the types were taken from metadata supplied by the sample provider, not from assay-based typing. The samples were drawn from the first 160 participants of the ongoing ImmuneRACE study and from more than 1,000 subjects provided by 6 global collaborators. Subjects who had been exposed to COVID-19, were actively infected with it, or had recovered from it provided the deeply sampled blood TCRbeta repertoires that made up the dataset. The repertoires were released in a freely available public database meant as a resource for research on the immune response to SARS-CoV-2. The material from the prospective study consisted of cDNA or gDNA derived from T cells, B-cell-depleted T cells, or PBMCs.

About this clone: Its antigen remains unidentified. Nothing much larger sits one base from this clone, and base qualities are not available.

TCRbeta CDR3 regions were amplified from genomic DNA by means of the immunoSEQ Assay, a bias-controlled multiplex PCR. Per the original workflow: The number of nucleated cells in each sample was estimated from the amplification of reference gene primers within the assay. Sequence reads were collapsed and filtered to measure the absolute abundance of every unique TCRbeta CDR3 rearrangement. For each sample, productive Simpson clonality was calculated as the square root of Simpson's diversity index over productive rearrangements. TCRdb limited this immuneACCESS table to in-frame rearrangements with V and J called. A share of clones is missing; checked studies link under half to unresolved V genes, and the rest is unexplained. The D gene and trimming were derived from the DNA, and the V and J assignments and clone size from that table. Across this sample there are about 100,000 clones, with approximately 86% seen only once. The biggest ten clones account for 0.95% to 1.5% of the sample.

Whole blood was collected in K2EDTA tubes by collaborating institutions according to the institutions' own protocols. Collaborator samples were shipped for TCRbeta analysis as frozen whole blood, isolated PBMCs, or DNA extracted from either sample type. The paper as a whole reports these results and caveats: Clinical and demographic metadata were provided uncurated, with the amount varying by source and participant.

The clonotype comes from a man aged 80 or over with active or convalescent COVID-19. Sequencing input: peripheral blood.

The CDR3 region: CASSLGGGSNTEAFF. The sequence in DNA is TGTGCCAGCAGCTTAGGTGGGGGGTCCAACACTGAAGCTTTCTTT. This chain is built from TRBV11-3 and TRBJ1-1; D gene: possibly TRBD1, on 5 matching bases. Deletion took 1 base off V and 2 bases off J, with a span of 11 bases between the germline ends. Via the germline V gene, CDR1 is SGHNT and CDR2 YENEEA. The CDR3, cysteine through phenylalanine, is 15 amino acids long. CDR3 DNA only is kept here, 45 bases in frame from base 1.